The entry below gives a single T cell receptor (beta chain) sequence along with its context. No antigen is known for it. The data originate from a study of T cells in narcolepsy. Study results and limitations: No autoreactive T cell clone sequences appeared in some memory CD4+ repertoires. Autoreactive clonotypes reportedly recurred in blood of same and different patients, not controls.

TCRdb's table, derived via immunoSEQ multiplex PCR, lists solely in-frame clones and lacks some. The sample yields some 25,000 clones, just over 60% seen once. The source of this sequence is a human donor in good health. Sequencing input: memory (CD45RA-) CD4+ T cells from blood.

The CDR3 is CASSPWGAGSGTQYF. The CDR3 DNA follows: TGTGCCAGCAGTCCCTGGGGGGCGGGGTCAGGGACCCAGTACTTC. This chain connects TRBV6-5 to TRBJ2-5; D tentatively fits TRBD1 or TRBD2 (6 bases each). CDR3 length: 15 amino acids. Germline-derived CDR1 and CDR2 are MNHEY and SVGAGI. The V end was cut by 5 bases, the J end by 7 bases, with 20 bases between.